Below, 9 T cell receptor beta chains from the same sample are listed, as sequenced in a study of shared clonotypes between healthy human individuals. Assay used: immunoSEQ multiplex PCR; TCRdb lists only in-frame clones, some missing. The sample includes 2 million to 2.5 million clones, around 92% seen only once; the top ten take around 0.4%. Sample: naive CD4+ T cells from PBMCs. Subset of the sample: CD45RA+ positively selected. The receptor source for this set is a man aged 18 to 29 in good health. Some clones in this sample may be carry-over from other donors' samples.

The J gene is TRBJ2-1, the V gene TRBV7-9; D is undetermined. V was cut by 0 bases and J by 5 bases, with 8 bases left in between. CDR3 length equals 14 residues. CDR1 and CDR2 from the germline V gene are SEHNR and FQNEAQ (reference sequence). The CDR3 reads CASSLARPDNEQFF. CDR3 bases: TGTGCCAGCAGCTTAGCGCGGCCGGACAATGAGCAGTTCTTC.

The V gene is TRBV2, the J gene TRBJ2-7; D might be TRBD1 (6 bases). Per germline, CDR1 SNHLY and CDR2 FYNNEI. The ends were cut back, 4 bases at V and 3 bases at J, with 10 bases in the middle. The CDR3 length is 13 residues. CDR3 nucleotide sequence: TGTGCCAGCAGTGTCGGGACATACTACGAGCAGTACTTC. Translating it yields CASSVGTYYEQYF.

This clone has just a few counts. The identical CDR3 is also encoded by other nucleotide sequences in the sample. This rearrangement joins TRBV5-1 to TRBJ2-7, with D hard to call. The CDR3 covers 14 residues. CDR1 is SGHRS, CDR2 YFSETQ, per germline. The ends were cut back, 0 bases at V and 2 bases at J, with 9 bases in the middle. The CDR3, as DNA: TGCGCCAGCAGCTTGGCCCCGGGCCCCTACGAGCAGTACTTC. Its protein is CASSLAPGPYEQYF. Variable domain in full (rest from reference TRBV5-1 and TRBJ2-7): KAGVTQTPRYLIKTRGQQVTLSCSPISGHRSVSWYQQTPGQGLQFLFEYFSETQRNKGNFPGRFSGRQFSNSRSEMNVSTLELGDSALYLCASSLAPGPYEQYFGPGTRLTVT.

The rearrangement links TRBV5-1 to TRBJ2-5; 10 nucleotides match TRBD2. The length of the CDR3 is 15 residues. The ends lost 3 bases at V and 2 bases at J; junction bases unmatched: 4. CDR1 and CDR2 (germline): SGHRS, YFSETQ. The CDR3 sequence is CASSSQLAGQETQYF. The CDR3 DNA is TGCGCCAGCAGCTCGCAACTAGCGGGGCAAGAGACCCAGTACTTC.

This clone was picked up one time. V gene TRBV2 combines with J gene TRBJ1-2; 12 bases match TRBD1. Germline CDR1 is SNHLY and CDR2 is FYNNEI. The CDR3 is 20 amino acids. V trimming: 3 bases; J trimming: 0 bases; junction bases outside the gene matches: 14. The CDR3 DNA reads TGTGCCAGCAGTGAGGTTTATTACCGGGACAGGGGGCAAACTAACTATGGCTACACCTTC. Translating it yields CASSEVYYRDRGQTNYGYTF.

V usage is TRBV27 and J usage is TRBJ2-7; TRBD2 is a possible D gene (7 bases). The CDR3 covers 14 residues. The V and J ends lost 6 bases and 3 bases respectively, with 15 bases between them. The germline gives CDR1 MNHEY, CDR2 SMNVEV (reference sequence). This chain's CDR3 is CASSSLGGGYEQYF. The CDR3 coding sequence is TGTGCCAGCAGCTCTTTAGGGGGGGGCTACGAGCAGTACTTC.

Only one count was recorded for this clone. This sequence joins TRBV28 and TRBJ2-2; 7 bases are a match to TRBD2. V shed 6 bases and J 5 bases; nucleotides not matched to a gene: 9. The CDR3 contains 15 residues. Germline V CDR1 and CDR2: MDHEN, SYDVKM. The chain's CDR3 is CASSSGVGITGELFF. DNA for the CDR3: TGTGCCAGCAGCAGCGGGGTAGGGATTACCGGGGAGCTGTTTTTT. Supplemented by reference TRBV28 and TRBJ2-2, the full variable domain reads DVKVTQSSRYLVKRTGEKVFLECVQDMDHENMFWYRQDPGLGLRLIYFSYDVKMKEKGDIPEGYSVSREKKERFSLILESASTNQTSMYLCASSSGVGITGELFFGEGSRLTVL.

The CDR3 reads CASRNEGNEKLFF. The DNA for the CDR3 is TGTGCCAGCAGAAATGAGGGTAATGAAAAACTGTTTTTT. The chain has TRBV6-1 and TRBJ1-4; D is uncertain. Looked up from germline, CDR1 is MNHNS and CDR2 is SASEGT. The CDR3 has 13 residues. Trimming left V 6 bases short and J 4 bases short, with 9 bases between.

The rearrangement joins TRBV2 to TRBJ2-2; possible D gene TRBD2, 6 bases. Between the trimmed V and J ends, which lost 8 bases and 1 base, there was a span of 23 bases. The CDR3 loop spans 18 amino acids. CDR1 and CDR2 (germline): SNHLY, FYNNEI. The CDR3 bases are TGTGCCAGCGGAAGGGTGGCCGGCGGGATCGGGAACACCGGGGAGCTGTTTTTT. It is translated as CASGRVAGGIGNTGELFF.